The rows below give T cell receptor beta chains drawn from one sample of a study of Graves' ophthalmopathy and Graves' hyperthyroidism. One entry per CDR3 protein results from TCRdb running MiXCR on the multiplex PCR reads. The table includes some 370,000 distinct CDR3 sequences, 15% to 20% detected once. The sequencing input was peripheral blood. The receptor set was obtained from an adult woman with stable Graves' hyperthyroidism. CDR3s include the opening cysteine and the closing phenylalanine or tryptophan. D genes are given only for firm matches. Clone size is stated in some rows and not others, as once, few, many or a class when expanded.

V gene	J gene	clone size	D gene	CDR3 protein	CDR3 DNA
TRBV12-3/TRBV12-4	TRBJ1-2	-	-	CASSRQSRTGSFF	TGTGCCAGCAGCCGACAATCCCGGACGGGATCATTCTTC
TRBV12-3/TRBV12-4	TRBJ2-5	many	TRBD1	CASSHTGTGITKTQYF	TGTGCCAGCAGTCATACCGGGACAGGGATTACAAAGACCCAGTACTTC
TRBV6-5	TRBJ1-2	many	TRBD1	CASTRQGGYTF	TGTGCCAGCACTAGACAGGGGGGCTACACCTTC
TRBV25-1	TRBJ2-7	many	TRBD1	CASSPPSVPTGRATYEQYF	TGTGCCAGCAGTCCTCCAAGTGTTCCGACAGGGCGGGCGACCTACGAGCAGTACTTC
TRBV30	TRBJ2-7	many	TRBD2	CAWSAGAGSYEQYF	TGTGCCTGGAGTGCTGGAGCGGGATCCTACGAGCAGTACTTC
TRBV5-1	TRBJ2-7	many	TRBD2	CASSLAGASGEQYF	TGCGCCAGCAGCCTAGCGGGAGCGTCGGGCGAGCAGTACTTC
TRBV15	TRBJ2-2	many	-	CATSIGSWDNTGELFF	TGTGCCACCAGCATCGGAAGCTGGGATAACACCGGGGAGCTGTTTTTT
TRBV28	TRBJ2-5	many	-	CASSFRGDGQETQYF	TGTGCCAGCAGTTTCAGAGGGGACGGCCAAGAGACCCAGTACTTC
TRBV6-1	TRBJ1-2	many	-	CASNQNPTLGYTF	TGTGCCAGCAACCAGAACCCAACACTTGGCTACACCTTC
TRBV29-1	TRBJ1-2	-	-	CSVARGGESYGYTF	TGCAGCGTCGCAAGGGGGGGCGAGTCCTATGGCTACACCTTC
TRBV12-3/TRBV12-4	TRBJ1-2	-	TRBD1	CASSRRDSYGYTF	TGTGCCAGCAGTCGCCGGGACAGTTATGGCTACACCTTC
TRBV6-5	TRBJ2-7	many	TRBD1	CASSPGQGAIVYEQYF	TGTGCCAGCAGCCCCGGACAGGGGGCTATCGTTTACGAGCAGTACTTC
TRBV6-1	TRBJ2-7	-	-	CASSEGLFMGDQYF	TGTGCCAGCAGTGAAGGTCTGTTTATGGGCGATCAGTACTTC
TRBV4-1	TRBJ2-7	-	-	CASSQALLYEQYF	TGCGCCAGCAGCCAAGCCCTCCTCTACGAGCAGTACTTC
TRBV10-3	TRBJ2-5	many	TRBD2	CAIRDTSGGPGETQYF	TGTGCCATCAGAGATACTAGCGGGGGGCCAGGAGAGACCCAGTACTTC
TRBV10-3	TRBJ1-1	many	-	CAIRLDTGAEAFF	TGTGCCATCAGATTGGACACGGGCGCTGAAGCTTTCTTT
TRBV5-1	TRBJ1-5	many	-	CASRGRNNQPQHF	TGCGCCAGCAGGGGTCGGAACAATCAGCCCCAGCATTTT
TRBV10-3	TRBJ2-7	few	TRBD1	CAITGTGGSEQYF	TGTGCCATTACCGGGACAGGGGGCTCCGAGCAGTACTTC
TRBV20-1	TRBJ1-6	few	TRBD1	CCARDKGTGYNPPLHF	TGCTGTGCTAGAGATAAGGGGACAGGGTATAATCCACCCCTCCACTTT